In this sample, the clone carrying this TCR beta chain turned up a few times. This CDR3 has 16 amino acids. The V segment lost 0 bases and the J segment 3 bases; nucleotides outside the gene matches: 5. CDR1 DFQATT and CDR2 SNEGSKA come from the germline V gene (reference sequence). This sample was taken from a study of T cells in Graves' hyperthyroidism and ophthalmopathy. It was RNA transcripts that yielded the amplified TCR beta CDR3 regions. The study used the HTBI primer set for a first-round RT-PCR of the TCR CDR3. TCRdb analysed the multiplex PCR reads with MiXCR anew, one entry per CDR3 protein. The top ten clones hold roughly 14% of a sample with fewer than 600,000 distinct CDR3 sequences, 13% to 15% of them seen once.

The chain is built from TRBV20-1 and TRBJ2-1; 10 bases agree with TRBD2. This sequence was found in a woman aged 40-49 years with Graves' hyperthyroidism. The sequenced material came from blood. CDR3 DNA sequence: TGCAGTGCTAGAGATGCGCTAGCGGGAGTCTACAATGAGCAGTTCTTC. Translating gives CSARDALAGVYNEQFF.